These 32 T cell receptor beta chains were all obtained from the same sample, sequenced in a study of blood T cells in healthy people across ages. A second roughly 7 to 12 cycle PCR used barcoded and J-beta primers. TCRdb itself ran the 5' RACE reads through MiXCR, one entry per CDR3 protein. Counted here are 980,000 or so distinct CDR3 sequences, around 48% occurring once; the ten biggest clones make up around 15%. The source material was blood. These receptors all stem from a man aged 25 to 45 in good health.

CDR3 loop: CASSFQGVILSGGYTF. CDR3 DNA: TGTGCCAGCAGTTTTCAGGGGGTTATACTCAGTGGTGGCTACACCTTC. V gene TRBV28 combines with J gene TRBJ1-2, with 7 nucleotides matching TRBD1. This CDR3 contains 16 residues. Trimming removed 3 bases from V and 7 bases from J; junction bases left unmatched: 14. CDR1 is MDHEN and CDR2 is SYDVKM in the germline V gene.

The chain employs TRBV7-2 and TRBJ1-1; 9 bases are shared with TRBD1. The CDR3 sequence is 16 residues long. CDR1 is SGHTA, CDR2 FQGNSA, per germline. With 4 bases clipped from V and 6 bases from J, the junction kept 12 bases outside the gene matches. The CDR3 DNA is TGTGCCAGCAGCTCATATCCGGGACAGGGCCCCCCTGAAGCTTTCTTT. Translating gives CASSSYPGQGPPEAFF. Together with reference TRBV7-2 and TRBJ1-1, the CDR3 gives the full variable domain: GAGVSQSPSNKVTEKGKDVELRCDPISGHTALYWYRQSLGQGLEFLIYFQGNSAPDKSGLPSDRFSAERTGGSVSTLTIQRTQQEDSAVYLCASSSYPGQGPPEAFFGQGTRLTVV.

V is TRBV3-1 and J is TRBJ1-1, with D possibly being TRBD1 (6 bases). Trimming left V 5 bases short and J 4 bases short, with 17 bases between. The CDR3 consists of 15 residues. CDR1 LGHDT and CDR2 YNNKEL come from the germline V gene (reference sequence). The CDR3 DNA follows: TGTGCCAGCAGCTGGGGCGGGGGGCGAAGCACTGAAGCTTTCTTT. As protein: CASSWGGGRSTEAFF.

CDR3 region: CASSQAAVNTEAFF. The DNA for the CDR3 is TGTGCCAGCAGCCAAGCGGCGGTGAACACTGAAGCTTTCTTT. V usage is TRBV3-1 and J usage is TRBJ1-1, with D hard to call. Between the trimmed V and J ends, which lost 1 base and 0 bases, there was a span of 6 bases. CDR3 length equals 14 residues. Germline V lookup: CDR1 LGHDT, CDR2 YNNKEL (reference sequence). Using reference TRBV3-1 and TRBJ1-1 for the parts outside the CDR3, the full variable domain is DTAVSQTPKYLVTQMGNDKSIKCEQNLGHDTMYWYKQDSKKFLKIMFSYNNKELIINETVPNRFSPKSPDKAHLNLHINSLELGDSAVYFCASSQAAVNTEAFFGQGTRLTVV.

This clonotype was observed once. The CDR3 sequence: CASRSGDRGYEQYF. For the CDR3, the DNA is TGTGCCAGCAGATCCGGGGACAGGGGCTACGAGCAGTACTTC. The chain uses TRBV7-9 and TRBJ2-7; 10 bases agree with TRBD1. V trimming: 6 bases; J trimming: 3 bases; junction bases outside the gene matches: 5. The CDR3 length is 14 residues. Germline-derived CDR1 and CDR2 are SEHNR and FQNEAQ (reference sequence).

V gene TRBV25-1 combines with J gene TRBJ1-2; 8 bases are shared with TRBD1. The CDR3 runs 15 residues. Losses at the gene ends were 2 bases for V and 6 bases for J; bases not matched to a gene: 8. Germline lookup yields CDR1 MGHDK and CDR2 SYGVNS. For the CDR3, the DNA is TGTGCCAGCAGTGAAGTGGCAGGGGGCGTCCATGGCTACACCTTC. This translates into CASSEVAGGVHGYTF.

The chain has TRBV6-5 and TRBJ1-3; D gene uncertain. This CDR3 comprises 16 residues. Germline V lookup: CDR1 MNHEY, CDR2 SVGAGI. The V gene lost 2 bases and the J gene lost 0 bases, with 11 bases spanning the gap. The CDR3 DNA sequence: TGTGCCAGCAGTTACGCTACCTGGGACTCTGGAAACACCATATATTTT. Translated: CASSYATWDSGNTIYF.

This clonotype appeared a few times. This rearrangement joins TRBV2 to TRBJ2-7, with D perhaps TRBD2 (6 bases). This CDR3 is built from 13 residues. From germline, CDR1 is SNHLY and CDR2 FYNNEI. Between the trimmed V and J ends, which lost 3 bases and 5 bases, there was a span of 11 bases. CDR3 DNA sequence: TGTGCCAGCAGTGACGGGACTTCGGACGAGCAGTACTTC. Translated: CASSDGTSDEQYF.

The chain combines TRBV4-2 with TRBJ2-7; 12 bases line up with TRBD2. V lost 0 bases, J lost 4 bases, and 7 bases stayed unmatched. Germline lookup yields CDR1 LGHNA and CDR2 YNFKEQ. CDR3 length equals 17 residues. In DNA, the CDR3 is TGTGCCAGCAGCCAAGATTGGCTAGCGGGGGGGCAATACGAGCAGTACTTC. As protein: CASSQDWLAGGQYEQYF.

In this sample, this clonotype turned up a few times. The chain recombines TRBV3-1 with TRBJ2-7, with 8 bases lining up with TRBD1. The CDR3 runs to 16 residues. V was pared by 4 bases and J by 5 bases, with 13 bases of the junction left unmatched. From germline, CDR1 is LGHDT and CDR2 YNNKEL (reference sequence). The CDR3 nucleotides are TGTGCCAGCAGCCTCCTCCAGGGGGCCAATTGGAACGAGCAGTACTTC. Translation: CASSLLQGANWNEQYF.

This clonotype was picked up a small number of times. The CDR3 here is CAIAGNTKTYEQYF. The CDR3 nucleotides are TGTGCCATCGCGGGTAACACCAAAACCTACGAGCAGTACTTC. The chain couples TRBV10-3 to TRBJ2-7; D possibly corresponds to TRBD2 (5 bases). This CDR3 is built from 14 residues. V was shortened by 8 bases and J by 2 bases, with 16 bases between the two germline ends. Germline V gene sequence: CDR1 ENHRY, CDR2 SYGVKD.

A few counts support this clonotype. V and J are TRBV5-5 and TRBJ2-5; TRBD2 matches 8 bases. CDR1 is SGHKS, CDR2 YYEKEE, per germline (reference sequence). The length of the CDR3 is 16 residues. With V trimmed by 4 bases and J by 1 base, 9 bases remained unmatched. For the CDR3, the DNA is TGTGCCAGCAGCGAGAGGGCAGCGGGGGTCCAAGAGACCCAGTACTTC. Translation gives CASSERAAGVQETQYF. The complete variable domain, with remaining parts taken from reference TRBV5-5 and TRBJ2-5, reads DAGVTQSPTHLIKTRGQQVTLRCSPISGHKSVSWYQQVLGQGPQFIFQYYEKEERGRGNFPDRFSARQFPNYSSELNVNALLLGDSALYLCASSERAAGVQETQYFGPGTRLLVL.

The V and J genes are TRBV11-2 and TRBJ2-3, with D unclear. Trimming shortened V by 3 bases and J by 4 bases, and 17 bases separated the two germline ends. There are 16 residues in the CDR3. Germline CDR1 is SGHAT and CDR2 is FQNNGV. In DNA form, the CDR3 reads TGTGCCAGCAGCTTTAGCTTTTCGGAAATGGCAGATACGCAGTATTTT. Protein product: CASSFSFSEMADTQYF.

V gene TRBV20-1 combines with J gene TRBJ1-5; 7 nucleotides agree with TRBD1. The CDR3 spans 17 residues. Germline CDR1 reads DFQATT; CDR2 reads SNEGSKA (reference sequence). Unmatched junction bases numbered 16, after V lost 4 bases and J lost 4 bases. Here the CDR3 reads CSAIGQEKITKNQPQHF. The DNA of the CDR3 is TGCAGTGCTATAGGACAGGAGAAAATTACGAAGAATCAGCCCCAGCATTTT.

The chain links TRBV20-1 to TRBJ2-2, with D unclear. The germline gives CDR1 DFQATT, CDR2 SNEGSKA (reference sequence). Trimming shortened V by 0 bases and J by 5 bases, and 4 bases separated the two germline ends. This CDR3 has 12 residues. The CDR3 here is CSARDLTGELFF. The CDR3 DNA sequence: TGCAGTGCTAGAGACCTGACCGGGGAGCTGTTTTTT.

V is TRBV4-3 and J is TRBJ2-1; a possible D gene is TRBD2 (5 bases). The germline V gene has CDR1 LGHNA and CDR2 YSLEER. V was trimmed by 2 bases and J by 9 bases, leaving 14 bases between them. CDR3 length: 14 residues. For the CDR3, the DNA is TGCGCCAGCAGCCAATCCCCGGGGTTGGGTGAGCAGTTCTTC. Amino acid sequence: CASSQSPGLGEQFF.

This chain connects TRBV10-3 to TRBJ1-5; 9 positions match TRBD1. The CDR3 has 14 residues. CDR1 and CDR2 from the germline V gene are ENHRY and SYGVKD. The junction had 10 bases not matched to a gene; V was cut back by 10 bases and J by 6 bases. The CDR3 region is CASRQGVDSQPQHF. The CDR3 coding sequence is TGTGCCAGCCGACAGGGGGTCGATAGTCAGCCCCAGCATTTT.

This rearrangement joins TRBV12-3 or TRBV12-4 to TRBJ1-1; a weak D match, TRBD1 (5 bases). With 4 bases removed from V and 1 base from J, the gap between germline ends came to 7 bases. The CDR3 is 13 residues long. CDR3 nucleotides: TGTGCCAGCAGTTGGGACCAGAACACTGAAGCTTTCTTT. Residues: CASSWDQNTEAFF.

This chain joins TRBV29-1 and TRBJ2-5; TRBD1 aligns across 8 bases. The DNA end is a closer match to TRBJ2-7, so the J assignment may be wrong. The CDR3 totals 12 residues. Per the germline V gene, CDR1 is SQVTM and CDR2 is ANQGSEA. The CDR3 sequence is CSGRTGFGEQYF. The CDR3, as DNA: TGCAGCGGGCGGACAGGGTTTGGCGAGCAGTACTTC.

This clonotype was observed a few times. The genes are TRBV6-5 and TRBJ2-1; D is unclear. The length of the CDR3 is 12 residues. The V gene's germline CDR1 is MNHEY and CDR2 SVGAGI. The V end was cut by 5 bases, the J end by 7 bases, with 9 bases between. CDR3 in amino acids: CASSQKFNEQFF. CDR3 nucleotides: TGTGCCAGCAGTCAAAAGTTTAATGAGCAGTTCTTC.

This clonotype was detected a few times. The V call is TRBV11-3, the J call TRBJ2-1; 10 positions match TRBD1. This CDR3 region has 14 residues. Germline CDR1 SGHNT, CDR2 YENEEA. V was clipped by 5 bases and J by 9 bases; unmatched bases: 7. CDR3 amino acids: CASSVTGGAVEQFF. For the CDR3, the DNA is TGTGCCAGCAGCGTGACAGGGGGCGCCGTTGAGCAGTTCTTC.

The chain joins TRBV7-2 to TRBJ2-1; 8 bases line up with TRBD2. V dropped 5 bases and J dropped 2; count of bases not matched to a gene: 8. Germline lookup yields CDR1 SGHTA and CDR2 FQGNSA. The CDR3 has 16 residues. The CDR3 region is CASSRRAGEAYNEQFF. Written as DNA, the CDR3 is TGTGCCAGCAGCCGGAGAGCGGGAGAGGCCTACAATGAGCAGTTCTTC.

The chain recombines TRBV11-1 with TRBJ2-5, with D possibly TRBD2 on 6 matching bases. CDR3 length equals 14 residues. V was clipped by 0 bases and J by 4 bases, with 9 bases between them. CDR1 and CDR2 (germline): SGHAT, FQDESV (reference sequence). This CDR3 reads CASSLAGTLETQYF. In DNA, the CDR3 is TGTGCCAGCAGCTTAGCCGGGACTCTAGAGACCCAGTACTTC.

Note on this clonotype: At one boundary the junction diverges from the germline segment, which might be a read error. The CDR3 spells CSLGTGDGCTF. The CDR3 DNA sequence: TGCAGCCTGGGGACAGGGGACGGCTGCACCTTC. V is TRBV29-1 and J is TRBJ1-2, with 10 bases lining up with TRBD1. CDR1 and CDR2 from the germline V gene are SQVTM and ANQGSEA. This CDR3 contains 11 residues.

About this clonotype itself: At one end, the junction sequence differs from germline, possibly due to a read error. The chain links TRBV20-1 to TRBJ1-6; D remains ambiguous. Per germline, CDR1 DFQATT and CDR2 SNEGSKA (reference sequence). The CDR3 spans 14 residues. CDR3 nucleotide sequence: TGCGGTGCTAGGGCTCAGCGGGATAATTCACCCCTCCACTTT. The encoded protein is CGARAQRDNSPLHF.

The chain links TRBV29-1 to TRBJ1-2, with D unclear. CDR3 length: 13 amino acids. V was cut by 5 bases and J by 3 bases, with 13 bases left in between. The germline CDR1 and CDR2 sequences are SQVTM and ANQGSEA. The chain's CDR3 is CSVTGQSDYGYTF. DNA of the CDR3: TGCAGCGTTACTGGGCAGTCTGACTATGGCTACACCTTC.

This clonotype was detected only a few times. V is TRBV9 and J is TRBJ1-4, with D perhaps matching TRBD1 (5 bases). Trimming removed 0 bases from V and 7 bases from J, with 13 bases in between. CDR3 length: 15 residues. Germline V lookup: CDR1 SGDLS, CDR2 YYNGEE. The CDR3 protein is CASSVAGSRSEKLFF. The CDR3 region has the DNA TGTGCCAGCAGCGTAGCAGGGAGCCGGAGTGAAAAACTGTTTTTT.

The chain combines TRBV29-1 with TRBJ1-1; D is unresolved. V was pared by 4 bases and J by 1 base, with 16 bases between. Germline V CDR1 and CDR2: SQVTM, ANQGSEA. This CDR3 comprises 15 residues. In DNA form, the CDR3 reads TGCAGCGTTGCAGGTAGGGTTAGAGCGAACACTGAAGCTTTCTTT. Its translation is CSVAGRVRANTEAFF.

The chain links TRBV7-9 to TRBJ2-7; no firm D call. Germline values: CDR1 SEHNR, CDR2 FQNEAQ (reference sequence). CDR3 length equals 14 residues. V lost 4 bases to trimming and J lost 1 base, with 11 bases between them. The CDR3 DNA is TGTGCCAGCAGCTCGTATCCGGAATCCTACGAGCAGTACTTC. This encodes CASSSYPESYEQYF.

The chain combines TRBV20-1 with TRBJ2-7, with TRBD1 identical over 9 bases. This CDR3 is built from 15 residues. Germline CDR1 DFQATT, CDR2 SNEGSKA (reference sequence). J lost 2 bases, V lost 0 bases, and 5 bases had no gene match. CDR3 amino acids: CSAREGQGFAYEQYF. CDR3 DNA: TGCAGTGCTAGAGAAGGACAGGGGTTCGCCTACGAGCAGTACTTC.

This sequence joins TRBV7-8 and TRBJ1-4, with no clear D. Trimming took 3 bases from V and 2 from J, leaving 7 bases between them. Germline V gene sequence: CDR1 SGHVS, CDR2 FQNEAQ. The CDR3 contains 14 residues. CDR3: CASSFRLTNEKLFF. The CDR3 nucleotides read TGTGCCAGCAGCTTCCGGTTGACTAATGAAAAACTGTTTTTT.

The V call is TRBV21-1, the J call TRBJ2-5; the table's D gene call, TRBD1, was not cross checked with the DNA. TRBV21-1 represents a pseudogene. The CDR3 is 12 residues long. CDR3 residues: CVLGPRRETQYF. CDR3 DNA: TGTGTACTGGGACCAAGGCGGGAGACCCAGTACTTC.